The clone carrying this TCR beta chain was seen at least ten times. As yet, its antigen is unknown. Busulfan-fludarabine conditioning, marrow transplant, and cyclophosphamide on days +3 and +4 were administered. Here immunoSEQ multiplex PCR was the method, and the copy in TCRdb shows in-frame clones only, minus some. The profile covers about 7,700 clones, none occurring a single time. The data are from a study of T cells after posttransplantation cyclophosphamide. Study-level points and caveats: Later blood repertoires were often dominated by clones from the donor CD8+ memory compartment.

The material sequenced was PBMCs, taken 94 days after allogeneic stem cell transplant with posttransplant cyclophosphamide. The receptor was derived from a female patient in her sixties who received an allogeneic stem cell transplant from an unrelated donor, was CMV-positive, and had acute GVHD only. Some T cells may possibly be graft donor cells.

The CDR3 sequence is CASFSGLLTDTQYF. CDR3 coding DNA: TGTGCCAGCTTTTCGGGACTACTCACAGATACGCAGTATTTT. The chain joins TRBV11-3 to TRBJ2-3, with 7 bases matching TRBD2. CDR1 and CDR2 from the germline V gene are SGHNT and YENEEA. CDR3 length: 14 amino acids. J lost 2 bases, V lost 8 bases, and 7 bases had no gene match.